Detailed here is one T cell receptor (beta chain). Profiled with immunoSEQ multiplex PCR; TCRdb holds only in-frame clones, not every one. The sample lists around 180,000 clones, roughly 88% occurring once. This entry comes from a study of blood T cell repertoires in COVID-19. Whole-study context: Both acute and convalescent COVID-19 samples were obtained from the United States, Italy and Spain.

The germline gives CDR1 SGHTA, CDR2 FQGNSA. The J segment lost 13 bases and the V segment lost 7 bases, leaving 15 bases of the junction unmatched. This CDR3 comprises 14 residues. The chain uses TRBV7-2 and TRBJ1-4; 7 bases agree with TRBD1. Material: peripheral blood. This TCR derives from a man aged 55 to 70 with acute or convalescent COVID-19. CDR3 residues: CASTKGAAPFGLFF. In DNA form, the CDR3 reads TGTGCCAGCACAAAGGGGGCAGCCCCCTTTGGACTGTTTTTT.